This T cell receptor beta chain was identified during a study of T cell repertoires in cytomegalovirus infection. Whole-study context: Both a matching HLA type and CMV infection were indicated by public TCR beta signatures.

The CDR3 extends over 16 amino acids. The ends lost 2 bases at V and 7 bases at J; junction bases unmatched: 11. Germline V CDR1 and CDR2: MNHEY, SVGEGT. MiXCR, run by TCRdb on the reads, gives a single entry per CDR3 protein. The repertoire holds hundreds of thousands of distinct CDR3 sequences, with about 24% as singletons. Points from the study as a whole: Public TCR beta family frequency separated CMV-and-HLA carriers, including in an independent cohort. Ex vivo, HLA-C-restricted CMV-specific TCR beta clonotypes prevailed over the rest of the response.

This clonotype has just a few counts. Its matching antigen is unknown. This chain uses TRBV6-2 or TRBV6-3 with TRBJ2-7, with 10 positions matching TRBD1. The specimen was CD8+ T cells from PBMCs. The sequence derives from a human donor in good health (CMV status not recorded). Some clones in this sample may be carry-over from other donors' samples. Here the CDR3 DNA reads TGTGCCAGCAGTTACCGGGGACAGGGGAGATACGTGGAGCAGTACGTC. Protein product: CASSYRGQGRYVEQYV.